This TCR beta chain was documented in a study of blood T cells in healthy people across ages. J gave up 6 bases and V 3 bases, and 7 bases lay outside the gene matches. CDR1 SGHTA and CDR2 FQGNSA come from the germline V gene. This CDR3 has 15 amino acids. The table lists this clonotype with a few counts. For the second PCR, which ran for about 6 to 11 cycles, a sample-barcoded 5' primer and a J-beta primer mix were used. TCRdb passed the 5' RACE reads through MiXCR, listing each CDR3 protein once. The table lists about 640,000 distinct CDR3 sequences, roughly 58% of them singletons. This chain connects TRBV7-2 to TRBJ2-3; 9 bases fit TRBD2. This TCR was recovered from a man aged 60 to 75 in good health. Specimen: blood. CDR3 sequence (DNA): TGTGCCAGCAGCTTTGCTAGCGGGGCCCCCGATACGCAGTATTTT. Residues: CASSFASGAPDTQYF.